This T cell receptor beta chain was sequenced during a study of Ad26.COV2.S vaccination and SARS-CoV-2 variants. Stated treatment: approximately 18 received Ad26.COV2.S at low or high dose, single or two shots; roughly 5 received placebo; per-sample allocation not given. Sample collection was performed on day 63 after the first vaccine or placebo injection. Here immunoSEQ multiplex PCR was the method, and the copy in TCRdb shows in-frame clones only, minus some. The table shows about 460,000 clones, with about 89% occurring only once. Germline V CDR1 and CDR2: LGHNA, YSLEER. Trimming cost V 4 bases and J 3 bases, with 12 bases left between them. This CDR3 spans 14 amino acids.

The receptor was derived from a person between 18 and 59 years old who received the Ad26.COV2.S COVID-19 vaccine or a placebo. The rearrangement joins TRBV4-3 to TRBJ1-1; no firm D call. This material consisted of peripheral blood, taken in a trial of Ad26.COV2.S vaccine versus placebo. The CDR3 DNA sequence: TGCGCCAGCAGCCCTGATTCTCGGGACACTGAAGCTTTCTTT. Translation gives CASSPDSRDTEAFF.